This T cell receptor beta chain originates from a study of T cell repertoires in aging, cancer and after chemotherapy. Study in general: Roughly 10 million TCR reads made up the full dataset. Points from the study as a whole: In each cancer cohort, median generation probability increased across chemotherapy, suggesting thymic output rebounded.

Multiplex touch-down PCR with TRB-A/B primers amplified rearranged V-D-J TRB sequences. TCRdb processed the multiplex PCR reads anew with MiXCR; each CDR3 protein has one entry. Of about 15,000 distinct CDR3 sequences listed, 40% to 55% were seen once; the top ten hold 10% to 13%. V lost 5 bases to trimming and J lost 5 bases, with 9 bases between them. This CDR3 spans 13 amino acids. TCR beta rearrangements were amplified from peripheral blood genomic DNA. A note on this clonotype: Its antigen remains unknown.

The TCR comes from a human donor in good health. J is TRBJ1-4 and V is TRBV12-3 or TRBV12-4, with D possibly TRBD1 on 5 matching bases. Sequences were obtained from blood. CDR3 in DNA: TGTGCCAGCAGTCGGGACGTAAATGAAAAACTGTTTTTT. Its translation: CASSRDVNEKLFF.